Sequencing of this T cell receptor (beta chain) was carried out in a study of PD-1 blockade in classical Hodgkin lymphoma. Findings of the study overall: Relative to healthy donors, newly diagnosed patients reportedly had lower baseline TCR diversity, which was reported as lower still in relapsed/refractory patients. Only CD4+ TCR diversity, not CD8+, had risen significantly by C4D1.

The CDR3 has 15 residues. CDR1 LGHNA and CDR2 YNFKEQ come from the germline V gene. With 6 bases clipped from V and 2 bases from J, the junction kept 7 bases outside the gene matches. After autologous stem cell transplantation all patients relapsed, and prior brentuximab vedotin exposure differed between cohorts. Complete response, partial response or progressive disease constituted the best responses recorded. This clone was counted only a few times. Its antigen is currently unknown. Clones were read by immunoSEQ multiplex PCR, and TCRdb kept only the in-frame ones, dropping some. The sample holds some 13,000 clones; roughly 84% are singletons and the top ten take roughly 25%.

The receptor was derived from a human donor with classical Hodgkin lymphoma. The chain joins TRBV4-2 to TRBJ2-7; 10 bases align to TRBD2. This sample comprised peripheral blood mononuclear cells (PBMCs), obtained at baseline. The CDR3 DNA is TGTGCCAGCAGTGCCGGGACTAGCGCCGCCTACGAGCAGTACTTC. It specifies CASSAGTSAAYEQYF.